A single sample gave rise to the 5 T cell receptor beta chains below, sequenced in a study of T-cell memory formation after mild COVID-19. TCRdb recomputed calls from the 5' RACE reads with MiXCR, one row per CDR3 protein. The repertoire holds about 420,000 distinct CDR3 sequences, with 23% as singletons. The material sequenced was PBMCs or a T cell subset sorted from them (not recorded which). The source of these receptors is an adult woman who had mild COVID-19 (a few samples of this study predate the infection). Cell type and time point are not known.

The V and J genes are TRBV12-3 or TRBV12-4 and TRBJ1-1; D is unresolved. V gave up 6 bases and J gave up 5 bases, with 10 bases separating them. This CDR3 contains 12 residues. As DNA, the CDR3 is TGTGCCAGCAGATACGGGCGAACTGAAGCTTTCTTT. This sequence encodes CASRYGRTEAFF.

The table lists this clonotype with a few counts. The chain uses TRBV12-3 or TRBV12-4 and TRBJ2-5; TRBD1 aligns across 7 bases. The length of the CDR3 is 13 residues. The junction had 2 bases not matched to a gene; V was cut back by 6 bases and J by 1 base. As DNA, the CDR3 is TGTGCCAGCAGCCACAGGGGCCAAGAGACCCAGTACTTC. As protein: CASSHRGQETQYF.

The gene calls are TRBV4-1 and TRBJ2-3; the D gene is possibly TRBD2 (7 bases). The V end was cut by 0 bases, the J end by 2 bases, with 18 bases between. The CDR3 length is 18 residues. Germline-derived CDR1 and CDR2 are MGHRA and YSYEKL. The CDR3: CASSQDPGGLTSTDTQYF. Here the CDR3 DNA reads TGCGCCAGCAGCCAAGATCCCGGGGGGCTTACCTCCACAGATACGCAGTATTTT.

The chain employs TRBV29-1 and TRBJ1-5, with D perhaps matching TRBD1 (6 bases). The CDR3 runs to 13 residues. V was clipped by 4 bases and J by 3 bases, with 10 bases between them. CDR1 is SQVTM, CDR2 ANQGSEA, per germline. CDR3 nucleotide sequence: TGCAGCGTTGGGCAGGGGCCCAATCAGCCCCAGCATTTT. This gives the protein CSVGQGPNQPQHF.

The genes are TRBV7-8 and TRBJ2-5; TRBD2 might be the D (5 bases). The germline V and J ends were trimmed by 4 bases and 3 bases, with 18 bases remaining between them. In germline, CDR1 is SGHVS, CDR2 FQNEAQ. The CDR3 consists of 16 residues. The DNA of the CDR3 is TGTGCCAGCAGCTCCTACGTGGCCGGGGTAAAAGAGACCCAGTACTTC. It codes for CASSSYVAGVKETQYF.